The source of this TCR beta chain is a study of Ad26.COV2.S vaccination and SARS-CoV-2 variants. Study-level background: Participants got Ad26.COV2.S intramuscularly, once or twice 56 days apart.

Sequenced by immunoSEQ multiplex PCR; TCRdb stores in-frame clones only, minus some. This sample has almost 400,000 clones, with 89% found just once. Treatment denoted: roughly 18 received Ad26.COV2.S at low or high dose, single or two shots; about 5 received placebo; per-sample allocation not given. Samples came from day 63 after the first vaccine or placebo injection. Unmatched junction bases numbered 4, after V lost 5 bases and J lost 11 bases. The CDR3 covers 13 residues. The germline CDR1 and CDR2 sequences are MRHNA and SNTAGT. The clonotype comes from a person between 18 and 65 years old who received the Ad26.COV2.S COVID-19 vaccine or a placebo. This chain connects TRBV6-4 to TRBJ1-6, with 9 bases that match TRBD1. Sequences were derived from peripheral blood, sampled in a trial of Ad26.COV2.S vaccine versus placebo. The CDR3 DNA reads TGTGCCAGCAGTAGGACAGGGGAGGCACCCCTCCACTTT. It translates to CASSRTGEAPLHF.